This T cell receptor (beta chain) comes out of a study of T-cell reconstitution after alpha-beta-depleted transplantation in children (dated by TCRdb to the mid-2010s). About the investigation overall: Using TCR repertoire profiling, the study followed T-cell immune reconstitution in a quantitative way in children after TCRalphabeta/CD19-depleted allogeneic hematopoietic cell transplantation.

Study-wide findings and limitations: Over subsequent months, a decline in hyperexpanded clone frequencies was noted, and after one year, T-cell counts and TCRbeta diversity were mostly ascribed to newly produced T cells. About two months after transplant, the apparently early recovery of alphabetaT-cell counts reportedly depended on just several hundred clones that had expanded rapidly and came from non-depleted graft cells. In some patients, the high TCRbeta diversity seen at day 60 was put down to recipient T cells and intrathymic progenitors that had survived conditioning.

This clonotype showed up just a few times. Which antigen it targets is not known. No base qualities exist here, and no much larger clone lies one base off it. The cysteine opens and the phenylalanine closes a CDR3 of 14 amino acids. Of all the DNA, just the CDR3 is kept, 42 bases in frame from base 1. Trimming takes 1 base from V and 2 bases from J, and the germline ends sit 9 bases apart. The CDR1 and CDR2 encoded by the germline V gene are SGHTA and FQGNSA. The meaning of the sample's treatment or condition label: allogeneic hematopoietic cell transplantation with graft depleted of TCRalphabeta T cells and CD19 B cells. The children who served as transplant recipients had been given grafts of TCRalphabeta/CD19-depleted allogeneic hematopoietic cells. Library generation was performed with PCR. The data were produced on an Illumina HiSeq 2500. Molecular barcoding was employed in the preparation of TCR libraries, with unique molecular identifiers being used to normalize TCRbeta repertoire quantification. TCRdb reanalyzed the raw reads on its own, using fastp at Q25 for trimming and MiXCR for clone calling, and kept in-frame beta chains. CDR3 protein sequences are deduplicated, and each keeps its most common genes and DNA. This sample gives around 490,000 distinct CDR3 sequences in total; more than 9.5% of them show up just once. Of the sample, about 14% falls within the top ten clones.

Sequenced material: PBMCs, mostly from graft donor cells, taken 180 days after TCRalphabeta/CD19-depleted stem cell transplant. This receptor was obtained from a female patient between 2 and 10 years old who had a stem cell transplant for aplastic anemia, so the T cells may come from the graft donor. The rearranged chain carries TRBV7-2 and TRBJ2-7; there is no confident call for the D gene. In nucleotide form, the sequence is TGTGCCAGCAGCTTAGGACATCACACCTACGAGCAGTACTTC. This translates into CASSLGHHTYEQYF.